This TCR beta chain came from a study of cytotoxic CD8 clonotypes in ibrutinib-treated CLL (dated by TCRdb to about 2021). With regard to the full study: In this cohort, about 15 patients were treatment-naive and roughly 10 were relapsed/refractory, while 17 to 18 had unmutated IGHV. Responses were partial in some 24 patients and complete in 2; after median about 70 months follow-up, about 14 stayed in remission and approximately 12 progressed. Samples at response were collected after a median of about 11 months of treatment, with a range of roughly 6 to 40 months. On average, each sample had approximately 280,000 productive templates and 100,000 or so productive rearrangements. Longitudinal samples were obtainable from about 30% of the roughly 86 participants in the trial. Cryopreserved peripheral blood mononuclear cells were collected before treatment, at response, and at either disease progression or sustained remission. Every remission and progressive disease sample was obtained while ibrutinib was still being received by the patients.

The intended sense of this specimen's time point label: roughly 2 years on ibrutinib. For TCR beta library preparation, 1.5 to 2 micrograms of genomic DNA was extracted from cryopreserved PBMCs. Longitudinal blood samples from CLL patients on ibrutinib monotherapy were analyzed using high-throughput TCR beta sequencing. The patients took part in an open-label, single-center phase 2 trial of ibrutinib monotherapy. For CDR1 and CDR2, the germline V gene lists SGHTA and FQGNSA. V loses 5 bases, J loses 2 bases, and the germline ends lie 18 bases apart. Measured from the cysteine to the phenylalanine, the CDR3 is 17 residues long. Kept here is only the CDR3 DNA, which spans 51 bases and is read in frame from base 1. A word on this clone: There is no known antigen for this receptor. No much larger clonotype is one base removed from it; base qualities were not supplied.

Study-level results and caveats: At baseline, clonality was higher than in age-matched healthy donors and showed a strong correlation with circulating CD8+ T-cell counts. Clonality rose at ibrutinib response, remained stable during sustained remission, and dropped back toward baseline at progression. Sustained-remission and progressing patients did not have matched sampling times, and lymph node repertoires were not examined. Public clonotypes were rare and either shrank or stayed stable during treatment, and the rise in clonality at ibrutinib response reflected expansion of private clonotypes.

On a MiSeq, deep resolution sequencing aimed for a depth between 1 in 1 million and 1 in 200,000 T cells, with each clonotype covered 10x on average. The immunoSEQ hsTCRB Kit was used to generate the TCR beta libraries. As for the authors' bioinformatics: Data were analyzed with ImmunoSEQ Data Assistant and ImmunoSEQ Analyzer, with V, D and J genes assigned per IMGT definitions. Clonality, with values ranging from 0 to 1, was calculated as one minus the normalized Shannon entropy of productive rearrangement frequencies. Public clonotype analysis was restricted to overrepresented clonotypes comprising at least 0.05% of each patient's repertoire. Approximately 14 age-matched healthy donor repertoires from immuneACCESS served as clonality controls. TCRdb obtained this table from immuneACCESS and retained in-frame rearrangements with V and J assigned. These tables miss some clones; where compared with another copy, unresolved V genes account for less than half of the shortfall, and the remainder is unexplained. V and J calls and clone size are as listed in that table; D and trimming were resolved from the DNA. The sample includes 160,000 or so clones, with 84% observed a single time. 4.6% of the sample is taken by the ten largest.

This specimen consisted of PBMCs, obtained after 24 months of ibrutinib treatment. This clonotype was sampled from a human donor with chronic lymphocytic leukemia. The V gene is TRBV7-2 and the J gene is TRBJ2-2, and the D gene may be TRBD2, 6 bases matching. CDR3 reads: CASSAWRGGSNTGELFF. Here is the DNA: TGTGCCAGCAGCGCCTGGAGGGGCGGCTCAAACACCGGGGAGCTGTTTTTT.